This record covers a single TCR beta chain. Its antigen is still unknown. The PCR made use of 60 Vbeta and 13 Jbeta primers. Sequencing used immunoSEQ multiplex PCR; TCRdb keeps in-frame clones, though not all of them. The sample includes under 250,000 clones, roughly 80% of them seen just once. These data come from a study of cytomegalovirus exposure and HLA in healthy donors. Points from the study as a whole: After further analysis at a later stage, some 15,000 TCR beta sequences were associated with HLA alleles at 0.05 false discovery rate. Later genetic work tied a missense DCLRE1C variant to beta-chain V and J trimming. A prior analysis recorded that most TCR beta V segments were productive about 87% or about 30% of the time. A later analysis showed TCR association rates differing by HLA locus, peaking at DRB1 and lowest at HLA-C.

The CDR3 loop spans 14 amino acids. V gave up 1 base and J gave up 5 bases, with 12 bases separating them. Germline V gives CDR1 MGHRA, CDR2 YSYEKL. The clonotype was recovered from a man over 45 in good health and CMV-seronegative. The chain joins TRBV4-1 to TRBJ2-7, with D possibly matching TRBD1 (5 bases). The specimen was PBMCs. The CDR3 bases are TGCGCCAGCAGCCAAGTAGGGGTTTTCGACGAGCAGTACTTC. Translated: CASSQVGVFDEQYF.